This T cell receptor beta chain was captured in a study of T cell clonality in common variable immunodeficiency. General observations from the study: Reportedly, TCR beta sequences from common variable immunodeficiency showed fewer deletions and N-nucleotide insertions.

Caucasian heritage predominated among both patients and controls. Blood came from CVID subjects not ill and not taking immunomodulatory or immunosuppressive medication. Repertoires were generated with immunoSEQ multiplex PCR, while TCRdb's copy carries only in-frame clones and drops some. Reported are 20,000 or so clones, none seen only once; the ten largest carry over 2%. This clone was picked up many times. Antigen unknown. The receptor's source is a human donor with common variable immunodeficiency. The sequenced material came from peripheral blood mononuclear cells.

The covered CDR3 bases are TGTGCCAGTAGTATGTACAGGTTGGAGAACACTGAA. It yields the protein CASSMYRLENTE. The entire CDR3 protein reads CASSMYRLENTEAFF. The chain recombines TRBV19 with TRBJ1-1, with D possibly TRBD1 on 5 matching bases. Read data end 3 residues before the CDR3 end; the end is taken from the germline J gene. There are 15 residues in the CDR3. The germline V gene has CDR1 LNHDA and CDR2 SQIVND (reference sequence). Trimming took 3 bases from V and 1 from J, leaving 12 bases between them. Full variable domain (remainder filled in from reference TRBV19 and TRBJ1-1): DGGITQSPKYLFRKEGQNVTLSCEQNLNHDAMYWYRQDPGQGLRLIYYSQIVNDFQKGDIAEGYSVSREKKESFPLTVTSAQKNPTAFYLCASSMYRLENTEAFFGQGTRLTVV.